Listed here are 11 T cell receptor beta chains from one sample, sequenced in a study of read filtering for tumor transcriptome and immune sequencing (dated by TCRdb to 2020 to 2021). Reads for this sample came from an Illumina HiSeq 4000. The Immunoverse kit was used to build TCR libraries from about 430 ng RNA, with molecular barcoded adaptors covering alpha/delta and beta/gamma chains. The public reads were reprocessed in TCRdb via fastp at Q25 and MiXCR, keeping in-frame beta chains. Identical CDR3 proteins give one entry, which carries the most common genes and DNA. A total of some 120,000 distinct CDR3 sequences appear in this sample, 10% to 15% of them only once. The ten most abundant clones make up about 10% of the sample. Sequencing was performed on a population of CD138-negative cells sorted from bone marrow. The label giving this sample's cell subset or site can be read as: bone marrow mononuclear cells depleted of CD138+ plasma/myeloma cells by negative magnetic selection. The receptors here all came from a donor aged 40 or over with multiple myeloma.

This clonotype was detected ten times or more. CDR3 region: CASSRSGTLPEQETQYF. In DNA form, the CDR3 reads TGCGCCAGCAGCCGTAGCGGGACCCTACCCGAACAAGAGACCCAGTACTTC. The rearrangement uses TRBV5-1 and TRBJ2-5; 8 bases are shared with TRBD2. The CDR3 sequence is 17 residues long. In germline, CDR1 is SGHRS, CDR2 YFSETQ. V shed 4 bases, J shed 2 bases, and the junction held 13 bases outside the gene matches. The whole variable domain, remainder taken from reference TRBV5-1 and TRBJ2-5, is KAGVTQTPRYLIKTRGQQVTLSCSPISGHRSVSWYQQTPGQGLQFLFEYFSETQRNKGNFPGRFSGRQFSNSRSEMNVSTLELGDSALYLCASSRSGTLPEQETQYFGPGTRLLVL.

This clonotype came up many times. This chain joins TRBV7-9 and TRBJ1-2; no clear D gene. This CDR3 has 13 residues. The V end lost 3 bases, the J end lost 4 bases, and 9 bases lay between the germline ends. Germline V gene lookup returns CDR1 SEHNR and CDR2 FQNEAQ (reference sequence). The CDR3 DNA reads TGTGCCAGCAGCTTTGGTGGGTCCTATGGCTACACCTTC. Protein sequence: CASSFGGSYGYTF. The full variable domain, with the rest looked up from reference TRBV7-9 and TRBJ1-2, is DTGVSQNPRHKITKRGQNVTFRCDPISEHNRLYWYRQTLGQGPEFLTYFQNEAQLEKSRLLSDRFSAERPKGSFSTLEIQRTEQGDSAMYLCASSFGGSYGYTFGSGTRLTVV.

This clonotype appeared many times. The chain couples TRBV3-1 to TRBJ1-2; D gene ambiguous. The CDR3 consists of 15 residues. Germline V gene data show CDR1 as LGHDT and CDR2 as YNNKEL (reference sequence). V was clipped by 4 bases and J by 1 base, with 13 bases between them. The CDR3 sequence: CASSPSGVINYGYTF. CDR3 sequence (DNA): TGTGCCAGCAGCCCCTCAGGCGTGATTAACTATGGCTACACCTTC.

The chain uses TRBV7-3 and TRBJ2-2; 7 nucleotides match TRBD2. Germline values: CDR1 SGHTA, CDR2 FQGTGA. The CDR3 runs 15 residues. V was clipped by 5 bases and J by 1 base; unmatched bases: 4. CDR3 protein: CASSPGGGNTGELFF. As DNA, the CDR3 is TGTGCCAGCAGCCCAGGCGGGGGGAACACCGGGGAGCTGTTTTTT.

On this clonotype itself: A far larger clone lies a single base away; this is likely a read error. V usage is TRBV5-6 and J usage is TRBJ2-7; either TRBD1 or TRBD2 may supply D (5 bases each). The CDR3 extends over 15 amino acids. CDR1 SGHDT and CDR2 YYEEEE come from the germline V gene. The CDR3 region has the DNA TGCGCCAGCGGCGTCCGGGACGGAAGCTCCTACGAGCAGTACTTC. It encodes CASGVRDGSSYEQYF.

At least ten counts were recorded for this clonotype. The chain carries TRBV28 and TRBJ1-2; TRBD1 agrees at 7 bases. The CDR3 consists of 15 residues. Germline assignment: CDR1 MDHEN and CDR2 SYDVKM. With V trimmed by 6 bases and J by 5 bases, 12 bases remained unmatched. The CDR3 DNA reads as TGTGCCAGCAGCTACGGGACAGCAACTTTTTATGGCTACACCTTC. Translated: CASSYGTATFYGYTF.

Ten or more counts support this clonotype. This sequence joins TRBV12-3 or TRBV12-4 and TRBJ2-1; TRBD1 agrees at 10 bases. The J segment lost 9 bases and the V segment lost 7 bases, leaving 6 bases of the junction unmatched. This CDR3 has 13 residues. The CDR3 spells CASNRDRGGEQFF. The CDR3 DNA reads as TGTGCCAGCAACCGGGACAGGGGAGGTGAGCAGTTCTTC.

This clonotype came up many times. V usage is TRBV5-1 and J usage is TRBJ1-5; no clear D gene. The CDR3 loop spans 14 amino acids. Looked up from germline, CDR1 is SGHRS and CDR2 is YFSETQ. The germline V and J ends were trimmed by 0 bases and 7 bases, with 11 bases remaining between them. The CDR3 protein is CASSLGGEGQPQHF. Here the CDR3 DNA reads TGCGCCAGCAGCTTGGGAGGAGAAGGGCAGCCCCAGCATTTT.

There are many counts of this clonotype. V gene TRBV29-1 combines with J gene TRBJ2-5; D may be TRBD1 (6 bases). The V gene lost 4 bases and the J gene lost 5 bases, with 23 bases spanning the gap. CDR1 and CDR2 (germline): SQVTM, ANQGSEA. The CDR3 loop spans 16 amino acids. CDR3 sequence reads: CSVGTRGTGIGETQYF. In nucleotides, the CDR3 is TGCAGCGTTGGCACAAGGGGAACAGGGATCGGGGAGACCCAGTACTTC.

The sample holds many counts of this clonotype. The CDR3 reads CSVESLGLAGAGEQFF. Written as DNA, the CDR3 is TGCAGCGTTGAAAGTTTGGGACTAGCGGGCGCGGGTGAGCAGTTCTTC. The chain carries TRBV29-1 and TRBJ2-1, with 12 bases aligning to TRBD2. J was trimmed by 9 bases and V by 2 bases; bases with no gene match: 11. From germline, CDR1 is SQVTM and CDR2 ANQGSEA. This CDR3 contains 16 residues.

This clonotype was found a few times. The genes are TRBV20-1 and TRBJ2-1; 14 bases are a match to TRBD2. J was trimmed by 7 bases and V by 6 bases; bases with no gene match: 11. Per the germline V gene, CDR1 is DFQATT and CDR2 is SNEGSKA (reference sequence). The CDR3 loop spans 16 amino acids. The CDR3 DNA reads TGCAGTGCCACCGGGACTAGCGGGAGAAGACAAAATGAGCAGTTCTTC. It translates to CSATGTSGRRQNEQFF.